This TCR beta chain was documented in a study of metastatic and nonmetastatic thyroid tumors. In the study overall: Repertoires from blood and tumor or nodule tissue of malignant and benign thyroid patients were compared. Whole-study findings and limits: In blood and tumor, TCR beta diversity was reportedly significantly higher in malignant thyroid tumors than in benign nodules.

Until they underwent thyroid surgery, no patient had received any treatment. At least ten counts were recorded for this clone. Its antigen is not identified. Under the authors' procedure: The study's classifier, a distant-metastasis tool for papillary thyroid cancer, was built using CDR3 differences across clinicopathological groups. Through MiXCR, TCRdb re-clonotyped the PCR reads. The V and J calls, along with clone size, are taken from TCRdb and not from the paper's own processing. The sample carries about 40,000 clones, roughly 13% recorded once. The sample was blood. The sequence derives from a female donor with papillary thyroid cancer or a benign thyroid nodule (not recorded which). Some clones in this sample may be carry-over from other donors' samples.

CDR3 amino acids: CATSIDPDNEQFF. CDR3 bases: TGTGCCACCAGCATAGACCCCGACAATGAGCAGTTCTTC. The chain carries TRBV15 and TRBJ2-1; D is unclear. The CDR3 has 13 amino acids. Deletions cut 4 bases from V and 5 bases from J, with 9 bases between. Germline V gives CDR1 LNHNV, CDR2 YYDKDF (reference sequence).